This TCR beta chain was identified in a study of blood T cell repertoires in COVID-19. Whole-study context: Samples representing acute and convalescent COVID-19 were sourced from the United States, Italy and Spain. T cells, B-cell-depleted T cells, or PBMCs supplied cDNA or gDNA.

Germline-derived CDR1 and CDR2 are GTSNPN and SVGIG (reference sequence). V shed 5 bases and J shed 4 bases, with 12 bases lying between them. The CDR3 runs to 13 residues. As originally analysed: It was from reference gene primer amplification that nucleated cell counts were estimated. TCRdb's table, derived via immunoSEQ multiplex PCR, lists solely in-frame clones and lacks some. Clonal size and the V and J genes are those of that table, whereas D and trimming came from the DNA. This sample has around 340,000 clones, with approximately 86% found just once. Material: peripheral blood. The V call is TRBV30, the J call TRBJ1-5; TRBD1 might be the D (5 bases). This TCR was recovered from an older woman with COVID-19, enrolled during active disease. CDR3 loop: CAWGAGWNQPQHF. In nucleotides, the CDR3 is TGTGCCTGGGGGGCAGGATGGAATCAGCCCCAGCATTTT.